This T cell receptor (beta chain) was retrieved from a study of post-analysis software for immune sequencing data. Study-wide points: Patients showed TRBV5-6, TRBV5-1 and TRBV20-1 among five TRBV segments more frequent than in controls. Significantly decreased normalized Chao1 diversity was recorded for multiple sclerosis patients relative to controls. Strong co-clustering by F measure was evident for samples that had been prepared in the same batch.

Unique molecular identifiers were carried by the TCR beta cDNA libraries. TCRdb reprocessed the PCR reads via MiXCR and lists one record per CDR3 protein. The data show approximately 770,000 distinct CDR3 sequences, roughly 50% seen once. As for this clonotype: Its antigen is still unknown.

The V gene's germline CDR1 is DFQATT and CDR2 SNEGSKA (reference sequence). Germline trimming cut 3 bases from V and 5 bases from J; bases unmatched to any gene: 6. This CDR3 is built from 13 residues. The sequence came from a girl aged 10 to 17 with multiple sclerosis. Material for sequencing was blood. The chain has TRBV20-1 and TRBJ2-5, with 7 nucleotides matching TRBD1. CDR3 in amino acids: CSARTGMIETQYF. DNA for the CDR3: TGCAGTGCTAGGACAGGGATGATCGAGACCCAGTACTTC.